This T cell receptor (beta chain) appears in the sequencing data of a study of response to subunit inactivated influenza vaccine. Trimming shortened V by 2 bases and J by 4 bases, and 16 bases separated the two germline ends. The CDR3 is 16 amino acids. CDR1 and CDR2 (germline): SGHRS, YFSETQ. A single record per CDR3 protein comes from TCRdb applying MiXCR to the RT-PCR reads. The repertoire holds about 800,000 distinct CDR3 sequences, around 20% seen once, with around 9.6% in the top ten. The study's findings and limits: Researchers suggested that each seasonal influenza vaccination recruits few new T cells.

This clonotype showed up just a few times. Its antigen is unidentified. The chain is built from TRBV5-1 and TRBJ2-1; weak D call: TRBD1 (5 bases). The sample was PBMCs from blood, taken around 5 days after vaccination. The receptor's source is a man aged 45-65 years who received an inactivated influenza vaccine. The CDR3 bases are TGCGCCAGCAGCTTATATAAGGGGCAGTCATACAATGAGCAGTTCTTC. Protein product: CASSLYKGQSYNEQFF.